This T cell receptor (beta chain) comes out of a study of blood T cells in healthy people across ages. Overall study: Template-switching capture recovered about one barcoded beta molecule per two T cells. Whole-study findings and limits: Per million T cells, TCR beta diversity dropped about linearly as age rose.

Only a few counts were recorded for this clonotype. Its specificity is unknown. V gave up 4 bases and J gave up 2 bases; unmatched junction bases: 9. The V gene's germline CDR1 is SGHRS and CDR2 YFSETQ. This CDR3 spans 17 amino acids. PCR was performed a second time for about 7 to 11 cycles using a sample-barcoded 5' primer and a J-beta primer mix. TCRdb re-called the 5' RACE reads with MiXCR, one entry per CDR3 protein. The sample contains around 600,000 distinct CDR3 sequences, 40% to 55% of which appear only once. V is TRBV5-1 and J is TRBJ1-2; 12 nucleotides line up with TRBD1. The source of this sequence is an elderly man in good health. Sample: blood. CDR3 DNA sequence: TGCGCCAGCAGCCCCGGGACAGGGGGCCCCGGCAACTATGGCTACACCTTC. Protein sequence: CASSPGTGGPGNYGYTF.